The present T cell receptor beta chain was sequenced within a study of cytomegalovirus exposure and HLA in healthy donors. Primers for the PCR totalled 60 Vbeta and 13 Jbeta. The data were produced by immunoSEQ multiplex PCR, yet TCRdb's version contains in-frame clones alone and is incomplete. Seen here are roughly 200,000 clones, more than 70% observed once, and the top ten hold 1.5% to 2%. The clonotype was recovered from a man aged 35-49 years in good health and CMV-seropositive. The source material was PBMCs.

In nucleotides, the CDR3 is TGCGCCAGCAGCTTTGGCCCGGTGGGGACTAGCGGGTCGAATGAGCAGTTCTTC. It specifies CASSFGPVGTSGSNEQFF. The chain couples TRBV5-1 to TRBJ2-1, with 12 bases aligning to TRBD2. Germline V CDR1 and CDR2: SGHRS, YFSETQ. The junction had 13 bases not matched to a gene; V was cut back by 2 bases and J by 7 bases. CDR3 length: 18 residues.